This passage covers 20 T cell receptor beta chains from one sample sequenced in a study of Ad26.COV2.S vaccination and SARS-CoV-2 variants. Treatment meaning: roughly 20 received Ad26.COV2.S at low or high dose, single or two shots; about five received placebo; per-sample allocation not given. Material that was analyzed had been drawn on day 63 after the first vaccine or placebo injection. TCRdb's copy holds only in-frame clones and misses some; the assay was immunoSEQ multiplex PCR. Of 320,000 or so clones listed, roughly 90% are singletons. The sample here was peripheral blood, taken in a trial of Ad26.COV2.S vaccine versus placebo. Receptor source: a person between 18 and 60 years old who received the Ad26.COV2.S COVID-19 vaccine or a placebo.

This rearrangement joins TRBV5-5 to TRBJ1-2, with D hard to call. The CDR3 is 14 amino acids. V shed 3 bases and J shed 4 bases, with 13 bases lying between them. Germline V gives CDR1 SGHKS, CDR2 YYEKEE (reference sequence). The CDR3 is CASSSETFLYGYTF. For the CDR3, the DNA is TGTGCCAGCAGCTCCGAAACTTTCCTCTATGGCTACACCTTC.

The chain links TRBV7-9 to TRBJ1-5; D is ambiguous. CDR1 is SEHNR, CDR2 FQNEAQ, per germline (reference sequence). Trimming took off 5 bases at V and 4 bases at J, with 6 bases between the two ends. The CDR3 is 12 residues long. The CDR3 loop reads CASSLMNQPQHF. In nucleotides, the CDR3 is TGTGCCAGCAGCCTCATGAATCAGCCCCAGCATTTT. Filled out from reference TRBV7-9 and TRBJ1-5, the complete variable domain reads DTGVSQNPRHKITKRGQNVTFRCDPISEHNRLYWYRQTLGQGPEFLTYFQNEAQLEKSRLLSDRFSAERPKGSFSTLEIQRTEQGDSAMYLCASSLMNQPQHFGDGTRLSIL.

This chain joins TRBV11-3 and TRBJ2-1; weak D call: TRBD2 (5 bases). V was clipped by 6 bases and J by 10 bases, with 19 bases between them. CDR1 and CDR2 (germline): SGHNT, YENEEA. This CDR3 contains 14 residues. The CDR3 sequence is CASSLRSLPGEQFF. The CDR3 nucleotides read TGTGCCAGCAGTCTCAGGTCGCTACCGGGGGAGCAGTTCTTC.

V and J are TRBV25-1 and TRBJ1-1; D gene uncertain. V was pared by 1 base and J by 8 bases, with 5 bases between. This CDR3 contains 11 residues. The germline CDR1 and CDR2 sequences are MGHDK and SYGVNS. The CDR3 loop reads CASSEFEEAFF. CDR3 in DNA: TGTGCCAGCAGTGAATTCGAAGAAGCTTTCTTT.

The chain employs TRBV2 and TRBJ1-4; 9 bases are shared with TRBD1. Germline V gene lookup returns CDR1 SNHLY and CDR2 FYNNEI. The CDR3 consists of 14 residues. The J segment lost 8 bases and the V segment lost 6 bases, leaving 7 bases of the junction unmatched. CDR3 nucleotide sequence: TGTGCCAGCAGCGGAGGGACAGGGAAGGAAAAACTGTTTTTT. It codes for CASSGGTGKEKLFF.

The chain combines TRBV3-1 (or the pseudogene TRBV3-2) with TRBJ1-2; maybe TRBD1 (6 bases). CDR1 is LGHDT and CDR2 is YNNKEL in the germline V gene (reference sequence). V lost 4 bases, J lost 5 bases, and 14 bases lay in between. The CDR3 sequence is 14 residues long. The CDR3 is CASSPPTGLYGYTF. CDR3 coding DNA: TGTGCCAGCAGCCCCCCTACAGGGCTATATGGCTACACCTTC.

V gene TRBV21-1 combines with J gene TRBJ1-5; TRBD1, as called in the table, went unchecked against the DNA. TRBV21-1 is shown as a pseudogene. The length of the CDR3 is 17 residues. CDR3: CASSKQGAQGFRQPQHF. CDR3 nucleotide sequence: TGTGCCAGCAGCAAACAGGGGGCGCAGGGGTTCAGGCAGCCCCAGCATTTT.

The chain carries TRBV19 and TRBJ1-5, with 9 bases fitting TRBD1. This CDR3 has 15 amino acids. In germline, CDR1 is LNHDA, CDR2 SQIVND (reference sequence). The V gene end was trimmed by 5 bases and the J gene end by 3 bases; junction bases not matched to a gene: 5. DNA of the CDR3: TGTGCCAGTAGTCCCGGGACAGGGTTCAATCAGCCCCAGCATTTT. It specifies CASSPGTGFNQPQHF.

The rearrangement joins TRBV12-3 or TRBV12-4 to TRBJ1-6; no clear D gene. Trimming took off 3 bases at V and 9 bases at J, with 6 bases between the two ends. The CDR3 contains 12 residues. CDR3 amino acids: CASSLDSSPLHF. CDR3 bases: TGTGCCAGCAGTTTGGATAGTTCACCCCTCCACTTT.

The rearrangement joins TRBV19 to TRBJ1-5, with TRBD1 as a possible D gene (6 bases). Germline loops: CDR1 LNHDA, CDR2 SQIVND (reference sequence). CDR3 size: 16 residues. V was pared by 6 bases and J by 7 bases, with 22 bases between. DNA of the CDR3: TGTGCCAGTAGGACCCCCGGGACACCAATGAACCAGCCCCAGCATTTT. It codes for CASRTPGTPMNQPQHF.

CDR3 sequence: CASSLALGRGSAGELFF. CDR3 DNA: TGTGCCAGCAGCTTAGCGCTTGGGCGGGGGTCGGCCGGGGAGCTGTTTTTT. The chain is built from TRBV7-2 and TRBJ2-2; TRBD2 agrees at 7 bases. CDR1 is SGHTA and CDR2 is FQGNSA in the germline V gene. The junction had 10 bases not matched to a gene; V was cut back by 0 bases and J by 6 bases. This CDR3 contains 17 residues.

The chain recombines TRBV19 with TRBJ1-5, with TRBD1 identical over 10 bases. This CDR3 has 16 residues. J was trimmed by 7 bases and V by 5 bases; bases with no gene match: 11. The germline V gene encodes CDR1 LNHDA and CDR2 SQIVND (reference sequence). In DNA, the CDR3 is TGTGCCAGTAGTTCTTTCCGGGACAGGGGTTTCCAGCCCCAGCATTTT. Protein product: CASSSFRDRGFQPQHF.

CDR3 sequence: CASSVWANGNQPQHF. CDR3 coding DNA: TGCGCCAGCAGTGTATGGGCGAATGGCAATCAGCCCCAGCATTTT. The rearrangement joins TRBV10-2 to TRBJ1-5; D is unclear. The V gene lost 4 bases and the J gene lost 2 bases, with 12 bases spanning the gap. The CDR3 covers 15 residues. Germline loops: CDR1 WSHSY, CDR2 SAAADI.

J is TRBJ2-5 and V is TRBV12-3 or TRBV12-4; D is unresolved. The CDR3 is made up of 13 amino acids. The ends were cut back, 6 bases at V and 0 bases at J, with 8 bases in the middle. The CDR3: CASRPGHQETQYF. The CDR3, as DNA: TGTGCCAGCAGGCCGGGCCACCAAGAGACCCAGTACTTC.

V gene TRBV12-3 or TRBV12-4 combines with J gene TRBJ1-5; D not resolved. V lost 6 bases to trimming and J lost 5 bases, with 11 bases between them. The CDR3 contains 13 residues. The CDR3 protein is CASSLPPDQPQHF. The DNA of the CDR3 is TGTGCCAGCAGCTTGCCCCCCGATCAGCCCCAGCATTTT.

The chain couples TRBV14 to TRBJ1-6; 7 bases align to TRBD1. The germline V gene encodes CDR1 SGHDN and CDR2 FVKESK. This CDR3 comprises 16 residues. Trimming removed 5 bases from V and 9 bases from J; junction bases left unmatched: 13. The CDR3 DNA reads TGTGCCAGCAGCGACTTGGAGGGGGCGTACGTTTCACCCCTCCACTTT. Translated: CASSDLEGAYVSPLHF.

The chain combines TRBV6-2 or TRBV6-3 with TRBJ2-7; TRBD1 might be the D (6 bases). Trimming removed 6 bases at V and 4 bases at J, with 10 bases between. Germline V gene data show CDR1 as MNHEY and CDR2 as SVGEGT. This CDR3 has 12 residues. The DNA of the CDR3 is TGTGCCAGCAGCCACGGACAGTACGAGCAGTACTTC. Its protein is CASSHGQYEQYF.

The chain carries TRBV6-2 or TRBV6-3 and TRBJ1-6; D is unclear. Germline-derived CDR1 and CDR2 are MNHEY and SVGEGT. The CDR3 runs 13 residues. The ends were cut back, 4 bases at V and 9 bases at J, with 10 bases in the middle. The CDR3 here is CASSLLPPSPLHF. Here the CDR3 DNA reads TGTGCCAGCAGTTTACTCCCCCCTTCACCCCTCCACTTT.

The genes are TRBV11-3 and TRBJ1-5, with 7 positions matching TRBD1. Germline CDR1 and CDR2: SGHNT and YENEEA. The length of the CDR3 is 16 residues. Unmatched junction bases numbered 12, after V lost 5 bases and J lost 5 bases. The CDR3 nucleotides read TGTGCCAGCAGCCTAACTACCGGGACAGCCGATCAGCCCCAGCATTTT. As protein: CASSLTTGTADQPQHF.

The V gene is TRBV27, the J gene TRBJ1-1; no clear D gene. Germline lookup yields CDR1 MNHEY and CDR2 SMNVEV (reference sequence). V was cut by 4 bases and J by 5 bases, with 17 bases left in between. This CDR3 spans 15 amino acids. In DNA form, the CDR3 reads TGTGCCAGCAGTTCCATACCGTATACAGAGACTGAAGCTTTCTTT. It codes for CASSSIPYTETEAFF.